The present entry profiles one TCR beta chain with its context. The data were produced by immunoSEQ multiplex PCR, yet TCRdb's version contains in-frame clones alone and is incomplete. The sample shows approximately 240,000 clones, around nine tenths of them seen only once. This sample is part of a study of blood T cell repertoires in COVID-19. Study-wide background: Acute and convalescent COVID-19 specimens originated in the United States, Italy and Spain.

The CDR3 extends over 17 amino acids. V lost 5 bases and J lost 0; bases outside the gene matches: 9. The V gene's germline CDR1 is SGHVS and CDR2 FQNEAQ. The receptor was isolated from a woman between 18 and 29 years old who had recovered from COVID-19. Material for sequencing was peripheral blood. This sequence joins TRBV7-8 and TRBJ2-5; 10 bases are a match to TRBD2. CDR3 nucleotides: TGTGCCAGCAGCGTTTCACTAGCGGGAAGATACCAAGAGACCCAGTACTTC. Encoded protein: CASSVSLAGRYQETQYF. Full variable domain (missing parts from reference TRBV7-8 and TRBJ2-5): GAGVSQSPRYKVAKRGQDVALRCDPISGHVSLFWYQQALGQGPEFLTYFQNEAQLDKSGLPSDRFFAERPEGSVSTLKIQRTQQEDSAVYLCASSVSLAGRYQETQYFGPGTRLLVL.